The text below deals with one TCR beta chain. The antigen it binds to is not known. One base away there is no much larger clone; base qualities are not given. The sample is drawn from a study of blood T cell repertoires in COVID-19 (dated by TCRdb to 2020 to 2021). Regarding the study in general: Samples covering the acute and convalescent phases of COVID-19 were provided by collaborators in the United States, Italy and Spain. The samples were drawn from two sources: the first 160 participants of the ongoing ImmuneRACE study, and approximately 1,300 subjects contributed by 6 global collaborators. The sample metadata nearly always contained a de-identified subject ID, COVID-19 status, age in years and sex. HLA class I and class II types, where available, came from metadata supplied by the sample provider rather than from assay-based typing. The material from the prospective study consisted of cDNA or gDNA derived from T cells, B-cell-depleted T cells, or PBMCs. The dataset comprised deeply sampled blood TCRbeta repertoires from subjects exposed to, actively infected with, or recovered from COVID-19. The repertoires were released in a freely available public database meant as a resource for research on the immune response to SARS-CoV-2. The paper as a whole reports these results and caveats: How much clinical and demographic metadata was included differed by source and by participant, and the metadata was provided uncurated.

The trim is 6 bases for V and 5 bases for J, with a gap of 19 bases between the germline ends. The CDR3, from cysteine to phenylalanine, totals 15 residues. Kept here is only the CDR3 DNA, which spans 45 bases and is read in frame from base 1. For CDR1 and CDR2, the germline V gene lists MDHEN and SYDVKM. The immunoSEQ Assay, a bias-controlled multiplex PCR, was used to amplify TCRbeta CDR3 regions from genomic DNA. The original methods were these. Within the assay, amplification of reference gene primers was used to estimate how many nucleated cells each sample contained. Sequence reads were collapsed and filtered to measure the absolute abundance of every unique TCRbeta CDR3 rearrangement. For each sample, productive Simpson clonality was calculated as the square root of Simpson's diversity index across productive rearrangements. TCRdb obtained this table from immuneACCESS and retained in-frame rearrangements with V and J assigned. These tables miss some clones; where compared with another copy, unresolved V genes account for less than half of the shortfall, and the remainder is unexplained. The V and J calls and clone size come from that table; D and trimming were worked out from the DNA. Across this sample there are some 240,000 clones, with about 88% seen only once. The top ten constitute approximately 6.6% of the sample.

Participants in the prospective study were aged roughly 18 to 89 years, lived in more than 20 United States geographic areas, and enrolled through a virtual design. Cohort assignment in the prospective study relied on participant-reported clinical history from a screening survey and a study questionnaire. Exposed participants had been in contact, within 2 weeks of entering the study, with a person who had a PCR-confirmed or clinician-diagnosed case of COVID-19. In the prospective study, mobile phlebotomists collected whole blood, serum and a nasopharyngeal or oropharyngeal swab from each participant. Over an approximately 2-month period, participants in the prospective study had the option of providing additional blood draws and questionnaires. Before DNA extraction, blood samples from the prospective study were shipped at room temperature or frozen.

The receptor chain draws on TRBV28 and TRBJ1-1; TRBD1 is perhaps the D gene, given 5 matching bases. The clonotype comes from a woman in her 50s who had been exposed to COVID-19. The sample was PBMCs or T cells enriched from blood (not recorded which). The nucleotides read TGTGCCAGCAGCCCCATTCTGCCGGAGGGGACTGAAGCTTTCTTT. Translated, it reads CASSPILPEGTEAFF.